This is a list of T cell receptor beta chains from one sample in a study of PD-1 blockade in classical Hodgkin lymphoma. Sequencing was performed with immunoSEQ multiplex PCR; in TCRdb, only in-frame clones are kept and a portion is missing. The sample consists of 110,000 or so clones, approximately 90% of them appearing once. Source: peripheral blood mononuclear cells (PBMCs), taken before the fourth cycle of nivolumab. These receptors all come from a human donor with classical Hodgkin lymphoma. The CDR3 runs from the conserved cysteine through the conserved F or W.

j_call | cdr3_length | v_call | cdr3_aa
TRBJ1-1 | 15 | TRBV21-1 | CASSNPQGKGTEAFF
TRBJ1-4 | 14 | TRBV5-1 | CASSLGIANEKLFF
TRBJ2-7 | 12 | TRBV7-9 | CASSEGTNEQYF
TRBJ2-7 | 14 | TRBV19 | CASSIDSFSYEQYF
TRBJ2-7 | 15 | TRBV18 | CASSIRGRITYEQYF
TRBJ2-2 | 17 | TRBV4-3 | CASSQSGAIANTGELFF
TRBJ2-3 | 18 | TRBV19 | CASSIQGQATTRTDTQYF
TRBJ2-7 | 15 | TRBV5-1 | CASSTTSGSLSEQYF
TRBJ2-3 | 15 | TRBV7-2 | CASSFHSPSTDTQYF
TRBJ1-3 | 13 | TRBV10-3 | CATSASSGNTIYF
TRBJ2-5 | 13 | TRBV27 | CASSDGTLETQYF
TRBJ2-2 | 18 | TRBV5-1 | CASSLGLAGGPNTGELFF
TRBJ2-7 | 14 | TRBV5-4 | CASSLESTSYEQYF
TRBJ2-7 | 14 | TRBV18 | CASSRPEGSYEQYF
TRBJ2-7 | 15 | TRBV4-1 | CASSQELAGAREQYF
TRBJ1-1 | 13 | TRBV5-5 | CASSLGLNTEAFF
TRBJ2-3 | 15 | TRBV5-1 | CASSLQASVQYTQYF
TRBJ2-7 | 15 | TRBV6-5 | CASSPLAATEYEQYF
TRBJ1-3 | 14 | TRBV30 | CAWSPGARGNTIYF
TRBJ2-7 | 14 | TRBV27 | CASSPVLVSYEQYF
TRBJ2-1 | 8 | TRBV7-9 | CAGGLGFF
TRBJ1-2 | 16 | TRBV4-2 | CASSQERTAQNYGYTF
TRBJ1-5 | 18 | TRBV19 | CASSMVRPNLWGNQPQHF
TRBJ2-1 | 15 | TRBV19 | CASSIAGGRYNEQFF
TRBJ2-7 | 15 | TRBV5-1 | CASSLVSGPSYEQYF
TRBJ2-5 | 14 | TRBV28 | CASSGGTSRETQYF
TRBJ2-3 | 15 | TRBV7-2 | CASSQRRWRTDTQYF
TRBJ1-2 | 15 | TRBV10-2 | CASSDAVQGAIGYTF
TRBJ1-1 | 17 | TRBV5-6 | CASSRGSLKYWGTEAFF
TRBJ2-1 | 13 | TRBV6-1 | CASRSWSRNEQFF
TRBJ2-7 | 15 | TRBV7-2 | CASSLIFRGAYEQYF
TRBJ2-7 | 11 | TRBV7-8 | CASSFSNEQYF
TRBJ2-7 | 14 | TRBV6-1 | CASSEGYSSYEQYF
TRBJ2-1 | 19 | TRBV28 | CASSFDLGGLAGVPNEQFF
TRBJ1-1 | 14 | TRBV4-2 | CASSQDRVNTEAFF
TRBJ1-1 | 15 | TRBV11-2 | CASSVPLTVREEAFF
TRBJ1-2 | 12 | TRBV4-1 | CASSQVAVRLAF
TRBJ2-2 | 14 | TRBV6-1 | CASRLTSLTGELFF
TRBJ2-7 | 14 | TRBV7-2 | CASSPETGNYEQYF
TRBJ2-7 | 16 | TRBV6-5 | CASSYYTASRAYEQYF
TRBJ2-3 | 13 | TRBV29-1 | CSADISIPDTQYF
TRBJ2-7 | 22 | TRBV7-2 | CASSLATTSGSDLEQDSYEQYF
TRBJ1-5 | 15 | TRBV4-3 | CASSQHSYSNQPQHF
TRBJ2-3 | 15 | TRBV5-1 | CASRRSGESTDTQYF
TRBJ2-7 | 15 | TRBV10-3 | CAISDPGRPSYEQYF
TRBJ1-2 | 14 | TRBV19 | CASTRGLLEGGYTF
TRBJ1-3 | 16 | TRBV11-2 | CASSPTAASSGNTIYF
TRBJ1-4 | 14 | TRBV30 | CAWSEGQRNEKLFF
TRBJ2-7 | 14 | TRBV7-9 | CASSLAGGLNEQYF
TRBJ1-1 | 14 | TRBV29-1 | CSVELRLTNTEAFF
TRBJ1-4 | 12 | TRBV29-1 | CSVFLQGEKLFF
TRBJ2-7 | 13 | TRBV6-1 | CATSSGRNYEQYF
TRBJ2-7 | 15 | TRBV28 | CASSLGPGFEYEQYF
TRBJ2-3 | 15 | TRBV11-2 | CASSPNRGTADTQYF
TRBJ1-1 | 12 | TRBV2 | CASRVGNTEAFF
TRBJ2-7 | 17 | TRBV27 | CASSLAGLAGAKYEQYF
TRBJ2-7 | 17 | TRBV15 | CATSTSTGLAGADEQYF
TRBJ1-2 | 15 | TRBV6-5 | CASRPALLQSGGYTF